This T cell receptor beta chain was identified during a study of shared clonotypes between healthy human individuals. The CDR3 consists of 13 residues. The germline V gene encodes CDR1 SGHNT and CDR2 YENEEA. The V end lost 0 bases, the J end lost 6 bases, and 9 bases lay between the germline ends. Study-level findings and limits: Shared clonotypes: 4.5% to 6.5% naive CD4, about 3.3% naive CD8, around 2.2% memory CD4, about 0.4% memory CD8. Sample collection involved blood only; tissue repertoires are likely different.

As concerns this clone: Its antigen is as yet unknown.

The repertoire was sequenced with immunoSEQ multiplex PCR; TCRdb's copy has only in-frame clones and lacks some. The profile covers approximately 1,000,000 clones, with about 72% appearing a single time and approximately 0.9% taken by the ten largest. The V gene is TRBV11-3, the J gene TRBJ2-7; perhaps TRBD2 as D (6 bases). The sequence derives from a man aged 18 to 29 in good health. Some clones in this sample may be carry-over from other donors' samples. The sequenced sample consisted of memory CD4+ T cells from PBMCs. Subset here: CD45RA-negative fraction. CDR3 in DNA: TGTGCCAGCAGCTTAGATACGGGAGTCGAGCAGTACTTC. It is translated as CASSLDTGVEQYF.